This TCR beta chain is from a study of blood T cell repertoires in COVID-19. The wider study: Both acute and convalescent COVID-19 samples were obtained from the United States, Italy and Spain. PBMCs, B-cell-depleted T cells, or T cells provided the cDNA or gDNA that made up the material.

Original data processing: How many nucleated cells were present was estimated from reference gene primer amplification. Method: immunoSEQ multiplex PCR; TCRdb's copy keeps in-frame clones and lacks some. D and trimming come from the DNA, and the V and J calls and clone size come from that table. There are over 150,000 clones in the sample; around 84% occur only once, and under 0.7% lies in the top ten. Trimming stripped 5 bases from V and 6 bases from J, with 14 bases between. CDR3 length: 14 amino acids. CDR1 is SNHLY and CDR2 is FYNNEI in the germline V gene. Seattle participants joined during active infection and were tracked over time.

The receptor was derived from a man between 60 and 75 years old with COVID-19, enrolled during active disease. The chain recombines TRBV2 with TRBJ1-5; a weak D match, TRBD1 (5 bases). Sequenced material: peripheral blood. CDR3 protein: CASSIQGLSQPQHF. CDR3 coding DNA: TGTGCCAGCAGTATTCAGGGACTCAGTCAGCCCCAGCATTTT.